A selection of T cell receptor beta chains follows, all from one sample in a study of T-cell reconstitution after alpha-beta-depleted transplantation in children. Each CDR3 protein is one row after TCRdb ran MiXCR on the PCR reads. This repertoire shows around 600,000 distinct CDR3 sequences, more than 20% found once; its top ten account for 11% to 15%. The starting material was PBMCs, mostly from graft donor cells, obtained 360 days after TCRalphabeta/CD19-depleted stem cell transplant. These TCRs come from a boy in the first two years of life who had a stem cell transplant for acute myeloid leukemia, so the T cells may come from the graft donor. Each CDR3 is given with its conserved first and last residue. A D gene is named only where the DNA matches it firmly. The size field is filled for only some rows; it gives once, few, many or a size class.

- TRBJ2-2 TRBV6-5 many CASSYGLAGELFF TGTGCCAGCAGTTACGGGCTGGCCGGGGAGCTGTTTTTT
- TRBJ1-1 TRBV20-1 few CSARDRQEAFF TGCAGTGCTAGAGATAGACAGGAAGCTTTCTTT
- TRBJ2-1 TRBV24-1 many CATSDLGLYEQFF TGTGCCACCAGTGATTTGGGTCTTTATGAGCAGTTCTTC
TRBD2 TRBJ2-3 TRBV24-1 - CATSDFRGGATDTQYF TGTGCCACCAGTGATTTCCGGGGGGGAGCGACAGATACGCAGTATTTT
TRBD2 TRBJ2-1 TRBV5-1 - CASSHRGELYNEQFF TGCGCCAGCAGCCACCGGGGGGAGTTATACAATGAGCAGTTCTTC
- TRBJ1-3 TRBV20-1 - CSARPGHGASGNTIYF TGCAGTGCTCGTCCGGGACACGGAGCCTCTGGAAACACCATATATTTT
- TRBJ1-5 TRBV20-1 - CSAATPGQPQHF TGCAGTGCCGCTACCCCCGGTCAGCCCCAGCATTTT
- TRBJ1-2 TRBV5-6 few CASSVGRRDGYTF TGTGCCAGCAGCGTGGGACGGCGGGATGGCTACACCTTC
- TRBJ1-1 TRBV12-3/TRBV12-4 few CASSPDNMGGRTEAFF TGTGCCAGCAGTCCCGACAATATGGGTGGGCGCACTGAAGCTTTCTTT
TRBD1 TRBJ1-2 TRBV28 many CASSPGQGSYGYTF TGTGCCAGCAGTCCCGGACAGGGCTCCTATGGCTACACCTTC
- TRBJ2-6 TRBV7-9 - CASSLTPRGANVLTF TGTGCCAGCAGTCTCACGCCTCGTGGGGCCAACGTCCTGACTTTC
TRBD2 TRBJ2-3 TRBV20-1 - CSARGGNSGDPKEYF TGCAGTGCTAGAGGTGGGAATAGCGGGGACCCGAAGGAGTATTTT
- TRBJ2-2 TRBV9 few CASSVSRTANTGELFF TGTGCCAGCAGCGTATCTCGGACAGCTAACACCGGGGAGCTGTTTTTT
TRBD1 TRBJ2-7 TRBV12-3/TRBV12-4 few CASSLWSGGTGNYEQYF TGTGCCAGCAGTTTATGGTCAGGGGGGACAGGAAACTACGAGCAGTACTTC
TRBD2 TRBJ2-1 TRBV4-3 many CASSQGRYGTSGGRNNEQFF TGCGCCAGCAGCCAAGGGCGTTACGGGACTAGCGGGGGGAGAAACAATGAGCAGTTCTTC
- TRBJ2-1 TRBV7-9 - CASSLALNFPGSF TGTGCCAGCAGCTTAGCCCTGAACTTCCCGGGTAGCTTC
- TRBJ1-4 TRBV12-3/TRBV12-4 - CASSFWDEREKLFF TGTGCCAGCAGTTTCTGGGACGAGAGGGAAAAACTGTTTTTT
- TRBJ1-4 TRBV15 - CATSTTVTDEKLFF TGTGCCACCAGCACGACAGTTACCGATGAAAAACTGTTTTTT
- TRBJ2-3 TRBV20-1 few CSATGTRGFTDTQYF TGCAGTGCTACCGGGACACGGGGGTTCACAGATACGCAGTATTTT
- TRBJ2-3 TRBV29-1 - CSADGTDTQYF TGCAGCGCTGACGGGACAGATACGCAGTATTTT